This TCR beta chain was sequenced in a study of a mutant IDH1 vaccine in newly diagnosed glioma. Study conclusions and caveats: Top peripheral T cell clonotype shifts appeared unrelated to pseudoprogression.

Time point of the sample: baseline, week 1 (first vaccination visit). As to treatment: pre-vaccination baseline after standard-of-care therapy. The length of the CDR3 is 15 residues. With 2 bases removed from V and 4 bases from J, the gap between germline ends came to 12 bases. Germline V gene data show CDR1 as SGHRS and CDR2 as YFSETQ. As to this clone: Its specificity is not known.

Measured with immunoSEQ multiplex PCR; TCRdb has only the in-frame clones, and not every one. In the table there are around 100,000 clones, approximately 80% of which are singletons. The source material was PBMCs, sampled from a glioma patient treated with radiotherapy, temozolomide or both. The sequence came from a man aged 35 to 55 with glioma. Some clones in this sample may be carry-over from other donors' samples. V gene TRBV5-1 combines with J gene TRBJ1-4; D possibly corresponds to TRBD1 (5 bases). The CDR3 spells CASSLSGTYNEKLFF. The CDR3, as DNA: TGCGCCAGCAGCTTATCAGGGACTTATAATGAAAAACTGTTTTTT.